The present entry profiles one T cell receptor beta chain with its context. The antigen is not known. Different DNA sequences within this sample yield the same CDR3. The CDR3 is 16 amino acids. J gave up 1 base and V 3 bases, and 9 bases lay outside the gene matches. From germline, CDR1 is DFQATT and CDR2 SNEGSKA (reference sequence). Every patient underwent thyroid surgery untreated. Authors' methods: The study took CDR3 differences across clinicopathological groups and made a distant-metastasis classifier for papillary thyroid cancer from them. MiXCR reprocessed the PCR reads for TCRdb. TCRdb's processing, not the authors', yielded these V and J calls. Of about 15,000 clones in the sample, about a quarter were seen once. The data originate from a study of metastatic and nonmetastatic thyroid tumors. Across the whole study: Malignant thyroid and benign thyroid patients provided blood and tumor or nodule tissue whose repertoires were compared. Overall study findings and caveats: When malignant thyroid tumors were compared with benign nodules, TCR beta diversity was reportedly significantly higher in the malignant tumors. This held in both blood and tumor samples.

The sequenced material came from adjacent normal tissue. The genes are TRBV20-1 and TRBJ1-5; 7 nucleotides agree with TRBD1. The clonotype originates from a female donor with papillary thyroid cancer or a benign thyroid nodule (not recorded which). Some clones in this sample may be carry-over from other donors' samples. DNA of the CDR3: TGCAGTGCTAGTCACCCGGGACAGTTAAGCAATCAGCCCCAGCATTTT. Amino acid sequence: CSASHPGQLSNQPQHF.